A selection of T cell receptor beta chains follows, all from one sample in a study of T cell responses to AZD1222 COVID-19 vaccine. The method was immunoSEQ multiplex PCR; TCRdb's version includes in-frame clones alone and lacks a portion of them. Counted here are tens of thousands of clones, over 60% occurring once; the ten biggest clones make up 47%. The specimen comprised peripheral blood, sampled 28 days after the second AZD1222 dose. The receptors originated from an adult who received the AZD1222 COVID-19 vaccine. CDR3s include the opening cysteine and the closing phenylalanine or tryptophan. D genes are given only for firm matches.

TRBV5-6	TRBJ1-5	-	CASSLVRGQPQHF
TRBV28	TRBJ1-3	-	CASSRRDTGNTIYF
TRBV19	TRBJ2-2	-	CASTRHFNTGELFF
TRBV6-5	TRBJ2-7	TRBD1	CASSRDSGLWGYF
TRBV30	TRBJ1-3	-	CAWNRVGNTIYF
TRBV19	TRBJ2-1	-	CASSIVAGNEQFF
TRBV6-2/TRBV6-3	TRBJ2-7	-	CASSYMVSSEQYF
TRBV7-2	TRBJ1-2	-	CASSSGPTAYGYTF
TRBV19	TRBJ2-5	TRBD2	CASTRRAGGKQETQYF
TRBV12-3/TRBV12-4	TRBJ1-5	-	CASTDGSQPQHF
TRBV16	TRBJ1-1	-	CASSQSGSGTEAFF
TRBV3-1/TRBV3-2	TRBJ1-6	-	CASSQAPGNNSPLHF
TRBV12-3/TRBV12-4	TRBJ2-3	-	CASSFDSRDTQYF
TRBV6-1	TRBJ2-1	TRBD1	CASSEMRDRGYNEQFF
TRBV6-4	TRBJ1-6	TRBD1	CASSHVGTGGSPLHF
TRBV30	TRBJ2-7	-	CAWSELQGQYF
TRBV27	TRBJ2-3	-	CASSPRGGADTQYF
TRBV24-1	TRBJ1-2	TRBD1	CATSEGTATQHYGYTF
TRBV10-3	TRBJ2-5	-	CAISEYQGWEETQYF
TRBV28	TRBJ1-1	TRBD1	CASSQGAQGRGPNTEAFF
TRBV7-2	TRBJ2-4	-	CASSGLRNIQYF
TRBV11-1	TRBJ1-1	TRBD1	CASKPRDRGTEAFF
TRBV7-9	TRBJ2-1	TRBD2	CASSAGLAQPLEQFF
TRBV14	TRBJ1-1	-	CASSQFGITEAFF
TRBV6-5	TRBJ1-1	-	CASSPGEITEAFF
TRBV3-1/TRBV3-2	TRBJ2-1	TRBD2	CASRPSGGSSYNEQFF
TRBV6-4	TRBJ1-6	-	CASSTSVNSPLHF
TRBV20-1	TRBJ1-1	-	CSAATGTEAFF
TRBV7-9	TRBJ1-5	-	CASSLFIGYSNQPQHF
TRBV6-4	TRBJ2-3	-	CATSVGGGPGTDTQYF
TRBV7-8	TRBJ2-3	-	CASSPTDTQYF
TRBV19	TRBJ1-2	-	CASSVTGLDGYTF
TRBV9	TRBJ2-3	TRBD2	CASSVGASGGTDTQYF
TRBV7-2	TRBJ1-2	-	CASSLARGLFNYGYTF
TRBV4-3	TRBJ2-1	TRBD2	CASSQGASGAYNEQFF
TRBV3-1/TRBV3-2	TRBJ1-4	-	CASSPPGISNEKLFF
TRBV7-8	TRBJ2-3	TRBD2	CASSFSGGGTDTQYF
TRBV5-1	TRBJ2-7	-	CASSLDTYYEQYF
TRBV19	TRBJ1-1	TRBD1	CASSIGTGAKAFF
TRBV2	TRBJ1-2	TRBD1	CASRKNRGTNYGYTF
TRBV30	TRBJ2-5	-	CAASEASVGTQYF
TRBV5-5	TRBJ2-1	TRBD2	CASSEAAGGTINKQFF
TRBV5-1	TRBJ2-7	-	CASSFGQGDYEQYF
TRBV19	TRBJ2-3	TRBD1	CASSNRQGWTDTQYF
TRBV28	TRBJ2-3	TRBD2	CASSWPTSGLQTDTQYF
TRBV11-1	TRBJ2-2	-	CASSYSGGELFF
TRBV2	TRBJ2-1	TRBD2	CASRLSGGGENEQFF
TRBV6-5	TRBJ1-5	-	CASSHEGSQPQHF
TRBV18	TRBJ2-5	-	CASSRTVQETQYF
TRBV18	TRBJ2-1	TRBD2	CASSPTSGGTFNEQFF
TRBV6-5	TRBJ2-7	-	CASSYSTAYEQYF
TRBV7-9	TRBJ2-3	TRBD2	CASSTGLAGASTDTQYF
TRBV28	TRBJ2-1	TRBD2	CASRPFGTSITNEQFF
TRBV3-1/TRBV3-2	TRBJ2-7	-	CASSQVRGGEQYF
TRBV7-8	TRBJ1-1	-	CASSPRGGTEAFF